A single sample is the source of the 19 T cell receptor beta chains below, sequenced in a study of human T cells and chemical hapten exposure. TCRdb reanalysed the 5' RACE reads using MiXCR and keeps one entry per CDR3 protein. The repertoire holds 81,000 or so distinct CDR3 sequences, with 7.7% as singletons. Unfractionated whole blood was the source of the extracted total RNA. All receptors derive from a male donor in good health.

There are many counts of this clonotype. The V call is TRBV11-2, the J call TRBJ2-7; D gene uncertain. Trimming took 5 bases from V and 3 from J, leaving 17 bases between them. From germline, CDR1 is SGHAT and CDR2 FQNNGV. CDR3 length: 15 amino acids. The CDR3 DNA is TGTGCCAGCAGCCGCTTTGAAGTCTTCGGCTACGAGCAGTACTTC. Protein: CASSRFEVFGYEQYF. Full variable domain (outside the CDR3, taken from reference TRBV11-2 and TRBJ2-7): EAGVAQSPRYKIIEKRQSVAFWCNPISGHATLYWYQQILGQGPKLLIQFQNNGVVDDSQLPKDRFSAERLKGVDSTLKIQPAKLEDSAVYLCASSRFEVFGYEQYFGPGTRLTVT.

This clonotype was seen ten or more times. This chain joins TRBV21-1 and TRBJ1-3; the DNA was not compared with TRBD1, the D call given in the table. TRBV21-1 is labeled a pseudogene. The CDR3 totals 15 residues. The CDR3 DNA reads TGTGCCATCGCTTTACATAAAGGGGCTGGAAACACCATATATTTT. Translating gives CAIALHKGAGNTIYF.

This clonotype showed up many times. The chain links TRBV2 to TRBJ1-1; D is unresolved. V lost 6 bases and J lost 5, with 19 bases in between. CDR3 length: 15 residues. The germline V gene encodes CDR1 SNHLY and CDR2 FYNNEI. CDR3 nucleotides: TGTGCCAGCAGGTTCGACGAGGGAATTGGAACTGAAGCTTTCTTT. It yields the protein CASRFDEGIGTEAFF.

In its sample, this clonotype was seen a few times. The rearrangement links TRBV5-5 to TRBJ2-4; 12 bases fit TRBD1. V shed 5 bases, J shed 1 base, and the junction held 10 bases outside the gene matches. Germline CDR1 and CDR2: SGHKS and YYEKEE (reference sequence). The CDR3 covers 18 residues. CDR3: CASSPGTGGREAKNIQYF. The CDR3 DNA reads TGTGCCAGCAGTCCCGGGACAGGGGGCCGGGAGGCCAAAAACATTCAGTACTTC.

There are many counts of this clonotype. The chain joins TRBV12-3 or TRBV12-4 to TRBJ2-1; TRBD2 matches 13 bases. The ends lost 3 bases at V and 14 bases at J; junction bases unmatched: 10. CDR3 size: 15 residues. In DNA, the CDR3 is TGTGCCAGCAGTTTTGGACTAGCGGGAGCTAAAGGGGAGTTCTTC. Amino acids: CASSFGLAGAKGEFF.

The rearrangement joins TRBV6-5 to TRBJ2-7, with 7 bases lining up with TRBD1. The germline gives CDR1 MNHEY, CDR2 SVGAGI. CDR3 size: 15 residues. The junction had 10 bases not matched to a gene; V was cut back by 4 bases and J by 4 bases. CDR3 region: CASSSEQGRAYEQYF. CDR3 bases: TGTGCCAGCAGTTCAGAACAGGGGCGTGCTTACGAGCAGTACTTC.

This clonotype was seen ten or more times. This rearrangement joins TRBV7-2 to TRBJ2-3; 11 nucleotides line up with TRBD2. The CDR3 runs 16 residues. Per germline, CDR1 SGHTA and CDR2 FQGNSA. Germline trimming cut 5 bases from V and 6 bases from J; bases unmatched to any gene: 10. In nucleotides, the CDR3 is TGTGCCAGCAGCATACTAGCGGGGGCACCAGGGGATACGCAGTATTTT. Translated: CASSILAGAPGDTQYF.

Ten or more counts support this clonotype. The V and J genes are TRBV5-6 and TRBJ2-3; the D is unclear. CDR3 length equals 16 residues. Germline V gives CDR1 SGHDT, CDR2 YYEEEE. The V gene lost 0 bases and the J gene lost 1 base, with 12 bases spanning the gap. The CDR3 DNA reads TGTGCCAGCAGCTTGGCTCCCGACGGACGCACAGATACGCAGTATTTT. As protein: CASSLAPDGRTDTQYF. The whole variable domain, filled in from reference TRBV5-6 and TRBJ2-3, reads DAGVTQSPTHLIKTRGQQVTLRCSPKSGHDTVSWYQQALGQGPQFIFQYYEEEERQRGNFPDRFSGHQFPNYSSELNVNALLLGDSALYLCASSLAPDGRTDTQYFGPGTRLTVL.

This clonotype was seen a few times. Written as DNA, the CDR3 is TGTGCCAGCAGTTACACCGGGAACAATCAGCCCCAGCATTTT. Its translation: CASSYTGNNQPQHF. The V gene is TRBV6-2 or TRBV6-3, the J gene TRBJ1-5; unclear D gene. The CDR3 runs 14 residues. Germline V gene sequence: CDR1 MNHEY, CDR2 SVGEGT. Deletions cut 2 bases from V and 3 bases from J, with 8 bases between.

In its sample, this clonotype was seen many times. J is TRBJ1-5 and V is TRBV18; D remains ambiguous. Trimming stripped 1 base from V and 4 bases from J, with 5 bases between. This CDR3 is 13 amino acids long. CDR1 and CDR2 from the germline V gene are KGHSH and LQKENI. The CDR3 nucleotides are TGTGCCAGCTCACCACTGACTAATCAGCCCCAGCATTTT. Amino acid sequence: CASSPLTNQPQHF.

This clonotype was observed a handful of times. CDR3 in amino acids: CASSYSGMGNSNQPQHF. The DNA of the CDR3 is TGTGCCAGCAGTTACTCGGGGATGGGAAATAGCAATCAGCCCCAGCATTTT. The rearrangement links TRBV6-6 to TRBJ1-5; D gene unclear. This CDR3 is 17 amino acids long. V lost 0 bases to trimming and J lost 0 bases, with 12 bases between them. Germline values: CDR1 MNHNY, CDR2 SVGAGI (reference sequence).

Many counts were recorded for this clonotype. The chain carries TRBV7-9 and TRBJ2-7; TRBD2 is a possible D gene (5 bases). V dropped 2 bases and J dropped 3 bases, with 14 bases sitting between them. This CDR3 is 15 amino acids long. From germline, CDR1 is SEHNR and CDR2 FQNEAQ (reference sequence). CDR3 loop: CASSLRGPRLYEQYF. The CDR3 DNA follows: TGTGCCAGCAGCTTAAGAGGGCCACGACTCTACGAGCAGTACTTC.

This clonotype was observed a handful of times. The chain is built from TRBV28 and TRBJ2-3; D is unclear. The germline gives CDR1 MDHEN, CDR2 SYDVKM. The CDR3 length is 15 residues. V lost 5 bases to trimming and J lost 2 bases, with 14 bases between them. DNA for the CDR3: TGTGCCAGCAGTCCTCCCCCCGGGTACACAGATACGCAGTATTTT. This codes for CASSPPPGYTDTQYF.

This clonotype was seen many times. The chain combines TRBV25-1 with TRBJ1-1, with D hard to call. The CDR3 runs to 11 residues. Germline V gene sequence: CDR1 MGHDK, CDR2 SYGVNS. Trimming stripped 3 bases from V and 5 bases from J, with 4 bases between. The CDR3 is CASSEGTEAFF. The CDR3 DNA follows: TGTGCCAGCAGTGAGGGGACTGAAGCTTTCTTT. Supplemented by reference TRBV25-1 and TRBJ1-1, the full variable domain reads EADIYQTPRYLVIGTGKKITLECSQTMGHDKMYWYQQDPGMELHLIHYSYGVNSTEKGDLSSESTVSRIRTEHFPLTLESARPSHTSQYLCASSEGTEAFFGQGTRLTVV.

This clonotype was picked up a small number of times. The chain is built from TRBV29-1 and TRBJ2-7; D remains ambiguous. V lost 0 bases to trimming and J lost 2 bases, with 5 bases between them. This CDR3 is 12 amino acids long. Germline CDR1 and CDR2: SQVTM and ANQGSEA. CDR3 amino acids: CSVEERAYEQYF. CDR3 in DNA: TGCAGCGTTGAAGAAAGGGCCTACGAGCAGTACTTC.

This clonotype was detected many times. CDR3 sequence reads: CASSLRTGGDVSYNEQFF. The CDR3 region has the DNA TGTGCCAGCAGTTTAAGGACAGGGGGCGACGTTTCCTACAATGAGCAGTTCTTC. This chain joins TRBV12-3 or TRBV12-4 and TRBJ2-1; 11 bases are a match to TRBD1. The CDR3 sequence is 18 residues long. J lost 1 base, V lost 2 bases, and 7 bases had no gene match.

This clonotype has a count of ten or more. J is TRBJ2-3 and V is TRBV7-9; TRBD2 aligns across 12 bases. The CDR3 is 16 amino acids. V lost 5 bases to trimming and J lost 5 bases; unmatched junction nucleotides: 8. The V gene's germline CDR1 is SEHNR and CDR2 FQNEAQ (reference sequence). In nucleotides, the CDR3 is TGTGCCAGCAGCGCTCTAGCGGGGGGGCCGGGAGATACGCAGTATTTT. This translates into CASSALAGGPGDTQYF. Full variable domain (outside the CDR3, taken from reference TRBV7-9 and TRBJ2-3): DTGVSQNPRHKITKRGQNVTFRCDPISEHNRLYWYRQTLGQGPEFLTYFQNEAQLEKSRLLSDRFSAERPKGSFSTLEIQRTEQGDSAMYLCASSALAGGPGDTQYFGPGTRLTVL.

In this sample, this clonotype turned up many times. The CDR3 is CSARDSGTEAFF. CDR3 sequence (DNA): TGCAGTGCTAGAGATTCTGGCACTGAAGCTTTCTTT. V gene TRBV20-1 combines with J gene TRBJ1-1; no reliable D call. Looked up from germline, CDR1 is DFQATT and CDR2 is SNEGSKA (reference sequence). Trimming pared 0 bases from V and 4 bases from J, leaving 6 bases between. This CDR3 region has 12 residues.

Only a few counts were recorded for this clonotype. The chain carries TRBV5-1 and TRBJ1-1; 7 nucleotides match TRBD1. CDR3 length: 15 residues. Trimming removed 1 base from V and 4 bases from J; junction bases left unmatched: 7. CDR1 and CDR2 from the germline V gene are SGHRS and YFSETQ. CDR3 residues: CASSLTGEVGTEAFF. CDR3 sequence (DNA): TGCGCCAGCAGCTTGACAGGGGAGGTGGGCACTGAAGCTTTCTTT.